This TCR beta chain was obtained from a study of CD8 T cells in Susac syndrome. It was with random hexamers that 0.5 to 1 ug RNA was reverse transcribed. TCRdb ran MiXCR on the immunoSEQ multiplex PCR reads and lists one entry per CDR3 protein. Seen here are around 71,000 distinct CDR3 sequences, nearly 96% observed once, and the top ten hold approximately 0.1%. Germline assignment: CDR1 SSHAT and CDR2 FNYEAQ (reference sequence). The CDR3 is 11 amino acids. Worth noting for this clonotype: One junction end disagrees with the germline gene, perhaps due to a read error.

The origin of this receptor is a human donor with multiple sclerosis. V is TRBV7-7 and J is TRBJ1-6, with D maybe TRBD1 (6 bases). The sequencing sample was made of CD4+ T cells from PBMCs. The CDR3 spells CASSLDRPLHF. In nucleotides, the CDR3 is TGTGCTAGCAGCTTAGACAGGCCTCTCCACTTT. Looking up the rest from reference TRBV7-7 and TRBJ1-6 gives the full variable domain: GAGVSQSPRYKVTKRGQDVTLRCDPISSHATLYWYQQALGQGPEFLTYFNYEAQPDKSGLPSDRFSAERPEGSISTLTIQRTEQRDSAMYRCASSLDRPLHFGNGTRLTVT.